What follows are 13 T cell receptor beta chains derived from one specimen sequenced in a study of cytomegalovirus exposure and HLA in healthy donors. With 60 Vbeta and 13 Jbeta primers, the PCR was carried out. Assay used: immunoSEQ multiplex PCR; TCRdb lists only in-frame clones, some missing. The table records over 200,000 clones, around 89% of them present only once. The sequenced sample consisted of PBMCs. Source of these receptors: a woman between 18 and 29 years old in good health and CMV-seronegative.

The chain employs TRBV4-1 and TRBJ2-7, with 7 bases matching TRBD2. Germline loops: CDR1 MGHRA, CDR2 YSYEKL. The CDR3 length is 15 residues. The V segment lost 5 bases and the J segment 2 bases; nucleotides outside the gene matches: 9. The CDR3 region is CASSEGASGTYEQYF. DNA of the CDR3: TGCGCCAGCAGCGAAGGGGCTAGCGGCACCTACGAGCAGTACTTC.

The chain has TRBV19 and TRBJ2-7; TRBD1 might be the D (6 bases). Germline V gene sequence: CDR1 LNHDA, CDR2 SQIVND (reference sequence). The CDR3 has 15 residues. The V end was cut by 3 bases, the J end by 5 bases, with 17 bases between. The CDR3 sequence is CASSIRKTGYHEQYF. The DNA for the CDR3 is TGTGCCAGTAGTATCCGGAAAACAGGGTACCACGAGCAGTACTTC.

This chain uses TRBV27 with TRBJ2-1, with 9 bases lining up with TRBD2. Losses at the gene ends were 6 bases for V and 0 bases for J; bases not matched to a gene: 3. Germline assignment: CDR1 MNHEY and CDR2 SMNVEV (reference sequence). The CDR3 is made up of 15 amino acids. The CDR3 is CASREGLASYNEQFF. The DNA of the CDR3 is TGTGCCAGCAGGGAGGGACTAGCCTCCTACAATGAGCAGTTCTTC.

V gene TRBV11-2 combines with J gene TRBJ2-5; TRBD2 matches 12 bases. This CDR3 contains 14 residues. CDR1 is SGHAT, CDR2 FQNNGV, per germline. The ends lost 8 bases at V and 4 bases at J; junction bases unmatched: 5. The CDR3 sequence: CASARTSGVETQYF. The CDR3 bases are TGTGCCAGCGCCCGGACTAGCGGGGTAGAGACCCAGTACTTC.

The rearrangement links TRBV13 to TRBJ1-1; perhaps TRBD1 as D (6 bases). CDR3 size: 15 residues. Trimming stripped 2 bases from V and 3 bases from J, with 13 bases between. The germline CDR1 and CDR2 sequences are PRHDT and FYEKMQ (reference sequence). CDR3 residues: CASSLPRQADTEAFF. The CDR3 DNA follows: TGTGCCAGCAGCTTACCCCGACAGGCTGACACTGAAGCTTTCTTT.

The chain is built from TRBV2 and TRBJ2-3; the match to TRBD2 covers 10 bases. The germline V gene encodes CDR1 SNHLY and CDR2 FYNNEI. The CDR3 is 14 amino acids. Trimming removed 6 bases from V and 1 base from J; junction bases left unmatched: 1. The CDR3 DNA is TGTGCCAGCAGAGGGACTAGCGGCACAGATACGCAGTATTTT. It yields the protein CASRGTSGTDTQYF. The complete variable domain, with remaining parts taken from reference TRBV2 and TRBJ2-3, reads EPEVTQTPSHQVTQMGQEVILRCVPISNHLYFYWYRQILGQKVEFLVSFYNNEISEKSEIFDDQFSVERPDGSNFTLKIRSTKLEDSAMYFCASRGTSGTDTQYFGPGTRLTVL.

This rearrangement joins TRBV2 to TRBJ1-5; the match to TRBD1 covers 8 bases. The CDR3 has 14 amino acids. In germline, CDR1 is SNHLY, CDR2 FYNNEI. With V trimmed by 7 bases and J by 6 bases, 8 bases remained unmatched. CDR3 sequence (DNA): TGTGCCAGCACCAAAGGACAGGGAAGTCAGCCCCAGCATTTT. It translates to CASTKGQGSQPQHF.

This clone was seen only a few times. V and J are TRBV4-1 and TRBJ2-5, with 13 bases lining up with TRBD2. The length of the CDR3 is 22 residues. Germline V gene data show CDR1 as MGHRA and CDR2 as YSYEKL. The J segment lost 5 bases and the V segment lost 2 bases, leaving 23 bases of the junction unmatched. The CDR3 sequence is CASSQTHYPSGTSGVLSETQYF. The CDR3 DNA reads TGCGCCAGCAGCCAAACCCACTACCCATCCGGGACTAGCGGGGTTCTGAGTGAGACCCAGTACTTC.

The chain uses TRBV11-2 and TRBJ2-1, with D possibly matching TRBD2 (5 bases). Germline V gives CDR1 SGHAT, CDR2 FQNNGV. V was shortened by 5 bases and J by 0 bases, with 11 bases between the two germline ends. This CDR3 contains 15 residues. CDR3 sequence (DNA): TGTGCCAGCAGCGGAGCGGTAAGCTCCTACAATGAGCAGTTCTTC. As protein: CASSGAVSSYNEQFF. Filled out from reference TRBV11-2 and TRBJ2-1, the complete variable domain reads EAGVAQSPRYKIIEKRQSVAFWCNPISGHATLYWYQQILGQGPKLLIQFQNNGVVDDSQLPKDRFSAERLKGVDSTLKIQPAKLEDSAVYLCASSGAVSSYNEQFFGPGTRLTVL.

This clone appeared a single time. The chain links TRBV11-2 to TRBJ1-2; TRBD1 matches at 7 bases. The V and J ends lost 1 base and 0 bases, in that order; junction bases with no gene match: 2. This CDR3 is 15 amino acids long. CDR1 and CDR2 (germline): SGHAT, FQNNGV. The CDR3 region is CASSLVRGSNYGYTF. The DNA for the CDR3 is TGTGCCAGCAGCTTAGTCAGGGGGTCTAACTATGGCTACACCTTC. Together with reference TRBV11-2 and TRBJ1-2, the CDR3 gives the full variable domain: EAGVAQSPRYKIIEKRQSVAFWCNPISGHATLYWYQQILGQGPKLLIQFQNNGVVDDSQLPKDRFSAERLKGVDSTLKIQPAKLEDSAVYLCASSLVRGSNYGYTFGSGTRLTVV.

CDR3 sequence (DNA): TGCAGCAAACAGGATGATCTGGGAAAACTGTTTTTT. As protein: CSKQDDLGKLFF. V is TRBV29-1 and J is TRBJ1-4; D is possibly TRBD1 (5 bases). This CDR3 region has 12 residues. Looked up from germline, CDR1 is SQVTM and CDR2 is ANQGSEA. V lost 8 bases, J lost 10 bases, and 17 bases lay in between. The variable domain in full, completed from reference TRBV29-1 and TRBJ1-4, reads SAVISQKPSRDICQRGTSLTIQCQVDSQVTMMFWYRQQPGQSLTLIATANQGSEATYESGFVIDKFPISRPNLTFSTLTVSNMSPEDSSIYLCSKQDDLGKLFFGSGTQLSVL.

The rearrangement uses TRBV4-3 and TRBJ1-4, with TRBD1 matching over 7 bases. CDR3 length: 16 residues. Trimming at V came to 4 bases and at J to 4 bases, leaving 9 bases not matched to a gene. CDR1 is LGHNA and CDR2 is YSLEER in the germline V gene. This CDR3 is CASSLGTALGNEKLFF. The CDR3 nucleotides are TGCGCCAGCAGCCTAGGGACAGCCCTTGGTAATGAAAAACTGTTTTTT.

The CDR3 region has the DNA TGTGCCAGCAGCGCGGGACAGCGCTACGAGCAGTACTTC. Protein product: CASSAGQRYEQYF. This chain links TRBV7-7 with TRBJ2-7; weak D call: TRBD1 (7 bases). Trimming pared 5 bases from V and 3 bases from J, leaving 11 bases between. The CDR3 spans 13 residues. Per the germline V gene, CDR1 is SSHAT and CDR2 is FNYEAQ (reference sequence).